This TCR beta chain is from a study of neurological immune-mediated disorders. At least ten counts were recorded for this clonotype. Each CDR3 protein is one row after TCRdb ran MiXCR on the 5' RACE reads. Here the sample spans tens of thousands of distinct CDR3 sequences, roughly 10% being singletons. Unsorted libraries were generated from 2 million PBMCs. These cells had been stored in RNAlater at -80 C. Trimming removed 0 bases from V and 8 bases from J, with 14 bases in between. This CDR3 is built from 15 residues. Per germline, CDR1 SNHLY and CDR2 FYNNEI. This rearrangement joins TRBV2 to TRBJ2-1, with a possible D match to TRBD1 (6 bases). This receptor was identified in a man between 60 and 75 years old in good health. Input material: PBMCs. CDR3 in DNA: TGTGCCAGCAGTGAAGCGGTTACAGGGATGGATGAGCAGTTCTTC. Protein sequence: CASSEAVTGMDEQFF.